Presented here are 22 T cell receptor beta chains from one specimen sequenced in a study of post-analysis software for immune sequencing data. No antigen has been assigned to these receptors. Presence of unique molecular identifiers characterized the TCR beta cDNA libraries. TCRdb reprocessed the PCR reads via MiXCR and lists one record per CDR3 protein. The sample lists about 460,000 distinct CDR3 sequences; roughly 45% were seen once. Notes on the study in general: Roughly 5 TRBV segments, TRBV5-6, TRBV5-1 and TRBV20-1 among them, were found more frequent in patients than controls.

Material for sequencing was blood. These receptors came from a girl aged 5-17 years with multiple sclerosis.

This clonotype was seen a handful of times. The chain has TRBV7-2 and TRBJ2-5; D is possibly TRBD2 (6 bases). Germline CDR1 SGHTA, CDR2 FQGNSA. This CDR3 comprises 14 residues. Trimming stripped 5 bases from V and 5 bases from J, with 15 bases between. Here the CDR3 reads CASSSSGDAETQYF. CDR3 DNA: TGTGCCAGCAGCAGTAGCGGAGACGCGGAGACCCAGTACTTC.

In DNA form, the CDR3 reads TGTGCCAGCAGCTTAGTCGGACTAGCGGATCCCATCGGGTACGAGCAGTACTTC. This sequence encodes CASSLVGLADPIGYEQYF. This chain joins TRBV7-8 and TRBJ2-7, with TRBD2 matching over 10 bases. Germline lookup yields CDR1 SGHVS and CDR2 FQNEAQ. Trimming removed 1 base from V and 4 bases from J; junction bases left unmatched: 13. The CDR3 is 18 amino acids.

This clonotype has a handful of counts. The genes are TRBV21-1 and TRBJ2-4; the D call TRBD1 from the table was never checked on the DNA. TRBV21-1 is termed a pseudogene. The CDR3 has 16 residues. The CDR3 DNA follows: TGTGCCAGCAGCAAAGATCCGGGAGTGGCCAAAAACATTCAGTACTTC. It specifies CASSKDPGVAKNIQYF.

This sequence joins TRBV29-1 and TRBJ2-7; D possibly corresponds to TRBD2 (5 bases). Germline loops: CDR1 SQVTM, CDR2 ANQGSEA. The CDR3 runs to 15 residues. The V end lost 0 bases, the J end lost 0 bases, and 12 bases lay between the germline ends. Here the CDR3 reads CSVEDRRGLSYEQYF. The CDR3 DNA is TGCAGCGTTGAAGATCGGAGAGGACTCTCCTACGAGCAGTACTTC.

The genes are TRBV29-1 and TRBJ1-1; D possibly corresponds to TRBD1 (6 bases). This CDR3 comprises 18 residues. Trimming took 0 bases from V and 4 from J, leaving 24 bases between them. CDR1 SQVTM and CDR2 ANQGSEA come from the germline V gene. The CDR3 spells CSVEDRRQHRDSGTEAFF. CDR3 nucleotide sequence: TGCAGCGTTGAAGATCGACGACAGCACAGGGACTCGGGCACTGAAGCTTTCTTT. Looking up the rest from reference TRBV29-1 and TRBJ1-1 gives the full variable domain: SAVISQKPSRDICQRGTSLTIQCQVDSQVTMMFWYRQQPGQSLTLIATANQGSEATYESGFVIDKFPISRPNLTFSTLTVSNMSPEDSSIYLCSVEDRRQHRDSGTEAFFGQGTRLTVV.

This chain joins TRBV29-1 and TRBJ2-3; 11 bases align to TRBD2. J gave up 4 bases and V 8 bases, and 8 bases lay outside the gene matches. The CDR3 runs 14 residues. Looked up from germline, CDR1 is SQVTM and CDR2 is ANQGSEA. This chain's CDR3 is CSTTSGSSSDTQYF. In DNA, the CDR3 is TGCAGCACAACTAGCGGGAGTAGCTCAGATACGCAGTATTTT.

The genes are TRBV20-1 and TRBJ2-1; D is perhaps TRBD2 (5 bases). This CDR3 spans 14 amino acids. The germline V gene encodes CDR1 DFQATT and CDR2 SNEGSKA (reference sequence). Trimming pared 0 bases from V and 3 bases from J, leaving 9 bases between. In nucleotides, the CDR3 is TGCAGTGCTAGAGATCCCCGGGGCTACAATGAGCAGTTCTTC. Translating gives CSARDPRGYNEQFF.

V is TRBV7-9 and J is TRBJ2-1; 13 nucleotides line up with TRBD2. Germline assignment: CDR1 SEHNR and CDR2 FQNEAQ (reference sequence). V dropped 1 base and J dropped 2; count of bases not matched to a gene: 2. The CDR3 sequence is 17 residues long. CDR3 sequence reads: CASSLVLAGGPYNEQFF. The CDR3 DNA reads TGTGCCAGCAGCTTAGTACTAGCGGGAGGGCCCTACAATGAGCAGTTCTTC.

The V call is TRBV6-5, the J call TRBJ2-4, with TRBD1 matching over 9 bases. The J call is uncertain, as TRBJ2-7 better fits the DNA end. CDR1 and CDR2 from the germline V gene are MNHEY and SVGAGI. There are 15 residues in the CDR3. The CDR3 is CASRTDRGPLYEQYF. The CDR3 DNA reads TGTGCCAGCAGAACGGACAGGGGTCCCCTCTACGAGCAGTACTTC.

The rearrangement uses TRBV3-1 and TRBJ1-1, with a weak D call TRBD1 (5 bases). The CDR3 runs to 14 residues. Deletions cut 0 bases from V and 6 bases from J, with 11 bases between. CDR1 is LGHDT and CDR2 is YNNKEL in the germline V gene (reference sequence). The CDR3 DNA reads as TGTGCCAGCAGCCAAGATGGGGGACGCGCTGAAGCTTTCTTT. It encodes CASSQDGGRAEAFF.

The chain combines TRBV20-1 with TRBJ2-3, with TRBD1 identical over 9 bases. The ends lost 3 bases at V and 5 bases at J; junction bases unmatched: 9. This CDR3 has 15 residues. Germline V CDR1 and CDR2: DFQATT, SNEGSKA (reference sequence). The CDR3 spells CSARPVQGAGDTQYF. The DNA for the CDR3 is TGCAGTGCTAGGCCGGTACAGGGGGCGGGAGATACGCAGTATTTT.

This chain uses TRBV2 with TRBJ2-4; maybe TRBD1 (6 bases). Germline loops: CDR1 SNHLY, CDR2 FYNNEI. V was trimmed by 5 bases and J by 0 bases, leaving 11 bases between them. The CDR3 covers 15 residues. This CDR3 reads CASSIGQLAKNIQYF. The CDR3 DNA is TGTGCCAGCAGTATAGGACAGCTAGCCAAAAACATTCAGTACTTC.

The rearrangement links TRBV6-6 to TRBJ1-4; 7 nucleotides agree with TRBD1. CDR1 is MNHNY, CDR2 SVGAGI, per germline (reference sequence). The CDR3 extends over 16 amino acids. Germline trimming cut 6 bases from V and 5 bases from J; bases unmatched to any gene: 12. CDR3 DNA sequence: TGTGCCAGCAGAGAGACAGGGCGAGGCGAGAATGAAAAACTGTTTTTT. Translating it yields CASRETGRGENEKLFF.

Of note for this clonotype: An end of the junction differs from the germline gene, which may be a read error. This chain uses TRBV5-1 with TRBJ2-7; TRBD2 might be the D (5 bases). The CDR3 spans 14 residues. The germline V gene has CDR1 SGHRS and CDR2 YFSETQ. CDR3 sequence reads: CASSLPTGGREQDF. The CDR3 DNA follows: TGCGCCAGCAGCTTACCGACTGGAGGTCGCGAGCAGGACTTC.

The chain has TRBV20-1 and TRBJ2-7; TRBD2 is a possible D gene (5 bases). Trimming took 3 bases from V and 6 from J, leaving 9 bases between them. From germline, CDR1 is DFQATT and CDR2 SNEGSKA (reference sequence). The CDR3 runs to 11 residues. The CDR3 region has the DNA TGCAGTGCTAGTGAGGGTTCCGAGCAGTACTTC. Amino acid sequence: CSASEGSEQYF.

This chain links TRBV20-1 with TRBJ2-5; D possibly uses TRBD1 or TRBD2 (5 bases each). Germline V lookup: CDR1 DFQATT, CDR2 SNEGSKA (reference sequence). Trimming pared 2 bases from V and 5 bases from J, leaving 9 bases between. The CDR3 contains 12 residues. CDR3 DNA: TGCAGTGCTAGACCCTGGGGGGAGACCCAGTACTTC. It yields the protein CSARPWGETQYF.

In regard to this clonotype: A much larger clone differs by one base, so this may be a read error. V usage is TRBV6-5 and J usage is TRBJ1-2, with 12 nucleotides matching TRBD1. Per the germline V gene, CDR1 is MNHEY and CDR2 is SVGAGI. The length of the CDR3 is 15 residues. CDR3 DNA: TGTGTCAGCAGTTATAGGGGACAGGGGGCCTATGGCTACACCTTC. It translates to CVSSYRGQGAYGYTF.

The gene calls are TRBV5-1 and TRBJ2-1, with 11 positions matching TRBD2. Germline-derived CDR1 and CDR2 are SGHRS and YFSETQ. V shed 7 bases and J 4 bases; nucleotides not matched to a gene: 10. This CDR3 is built from 16 residues. The CDR3 DNA follows: TGCGCCAGCGGCCATAGCGGGAGGGCAGGGTACAATGAGCAGTTCTTC. Translation: CASGHSGRAGYNEQFF.

This rearrangement joins TRBV6-1 to TRBJ2-7, with D possibly TRBD2 on 6 matching bases. CDR3 length: 14 residues. Per germline, CDR1 MNHNS and CDR2 SASEGT. With 7 bases removed from V and 2 bases from J, the gap between germline ends came to 15 bases. The CDR3 region is CASTGGEGPYEQYF. Here the CDR3 DNA reads TGTGCCAGCACCGGGGGTGAGGGACCCTACGAGCAGTACTTC.

This clonotype occurred a few times. The chain carries TRBV29-1 and TRBJ1-5, with 8 bases matching TRBD1. The V segment lost 7 bases and the J segment 0 bases; nucleotides outside the gene matches: 2. CDR3 size: 13 residues. Per the germline V gene, CDR1 is SQVTM and CDR2 is ANQGSEA. The CDR3 protein is CSAGQDSNQPQHF. For the CDR3, the DNA is TGCAGCGCGGGACAGGATAGCAATCAGCCCCAGCATTTT. The full variable domain, rest sourced from reference TRBV29-1 and TRBJ1-5, is SAVISQKPSRDICQRGTSLTIQCQVDSQVTMMFWYRQQPGQSLTLIATANQGSEATYESGFVIDKFPISRPNLTFSTLTVSNMSPEDSSIYLCSAGQDSNQPQHFGDGTRLSIL.

This clonotype was seen more than once but under ten times. The chain couples TRBV28 to TRBJ2-5, with D tentatively TRBD2 (7 bases). With the DNA end fitting TRBJ2-7 better, the J assignment may be wrong. This CDR3 has 20 amino acids. The germline gives CDR1 MDHEN, CDR2 SYDVKM. The CDR3 nucleotides read TGTGCCAGCAGTTTAGCGGGTACCCCTTACGGGGGGCGCGAAGGCTACGAGCAGTACTTC. It codes for CASSLAGTPYGGREGYEQYF.

This clonotype was observed many times. CDR3 sequence (DNA): TGTGCCAGCAGTTTCGGCAGGCATCCTCTTAATGAGCAGTTCTTC. This encodes CASSFGRHPLNEQFF. The chain joins TRBV27 to TRBJ2-1; no definite D call. The germline gives CDR1 MNHEY, CDR2 SMNVEV (reference sequence). V was cut by 3 bases and J by 7 bases, with 16 bases left in between. There are 15 residues in the CDR3.